The 2 T cell receptor beta chains given below trace back to one sample, sequenced in a study of blood T cell repertoires in COVID-19. The method was immunoSEQ multiplex PCR; TCRdb's version includes in-frame clones alone and lacks a portion of them. The sample shows more than 85,000 clones, roughly 84% of them seen only once. The material sequenced was peripheral blood. All receptors come from a human donor in a cohort sampled during active COVID-19.

This chain connects TRBV5-1 to TRBJ2-3; 12 bases are shared with TRBD2. This CDR3 contains 15 residues. V shed 3 bases and J 6 bases; nucleotides not matched to a gene: 5. Germline V gene lookup returns CDR1 SGHRS and CDR2 YFSETQ. The CDR3 region has the DNA TGCGCCAGCAGCTCCGGACTAGCGGGAAAGGATACGCAGTATTTT. It yields the protein CASSSGLAGKDTQYF.

The chain couples TRBV18 to TRBJ2-2; 9 bases are shared with TRBD1. Germline CDR1 and CDR2: KGHSH and LQKENI. The trim removed 3 bases at V and 0 bases at J, leaving 2 bases unmatched. CDR3 length equals 16 residues. The CDR3 reads CASSPGTGPNTGELFF. CDR3 DNA sequence: TGTGCCAGCTCACCGGGGACAGGGCCGAACACCGGGGAGCTGTTTTTT. The full variable domain, completed using reference TRBV18 and TRBJ2-2, is NAGVMQNPRHLVRRRGQEARLRCSPMKGHSHVYWYRQLPEEGLKFMVYLQKENIIDESGMPKERFSAEFPKEGPSILRIQQVVRGDSAAYFCASSPGTGPNTGELFFGEGSRLTVL.